The sequence of this T cell receptor (beta chain) was determined in a study of Ad26.COV2.S vaccination and SARS-CoV-2 variants. Trimming shortened V by 1 base and J by 5 bases, and 8 bases separated the two germline ends. The CDR3 is 14 amino acids. Germline assignment: CDR1 KGHSH and CDR2 LQKENI. Treatment denoted: about 20 received Ad26.COV2.S at low or high dose, single or two shots; roughly five received placebo; per-sample allocation not given. Each sample was drawn 63 days after the first injection (of vaccine or placebo). Measured with immunoSEQ multiplex PCR; TCRdb has only the in-frame clones, and not every one. Of around 450,000 clones detected, roughly 89% appear once; the ten largest clones hold over 2%.

This chain joins TRBV18 and TRBJ2-2; D ambiguous. The sample consisted of peripheral blood, taken in a trial of Ad26.COV2.S vaccine versus placebo. This sequence was found in a person between 18 and 60 years old who received the Ad26.COV2.S COVID-19 vaccine or a placebo. CDR3 nucleotides: TGTGCCAGCTCACCACAGGCCTCAACCGGGGAGCTGTTTTTT. It specifies CASSPQASTGELFF.